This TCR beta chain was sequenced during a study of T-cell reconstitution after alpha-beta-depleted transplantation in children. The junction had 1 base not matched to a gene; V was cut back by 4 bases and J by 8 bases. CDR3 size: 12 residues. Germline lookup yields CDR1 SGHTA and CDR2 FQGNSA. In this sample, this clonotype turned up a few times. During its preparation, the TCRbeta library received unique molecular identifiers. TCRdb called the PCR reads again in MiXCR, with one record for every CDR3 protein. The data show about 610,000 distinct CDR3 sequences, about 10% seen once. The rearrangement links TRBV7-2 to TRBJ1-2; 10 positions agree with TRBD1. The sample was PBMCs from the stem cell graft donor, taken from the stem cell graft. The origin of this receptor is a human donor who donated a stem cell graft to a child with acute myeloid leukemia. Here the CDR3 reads CASSWDRGGYTF. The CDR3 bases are TGTGCCAGCAGCTGGGACAGGGGAGGCTACACCTTC.